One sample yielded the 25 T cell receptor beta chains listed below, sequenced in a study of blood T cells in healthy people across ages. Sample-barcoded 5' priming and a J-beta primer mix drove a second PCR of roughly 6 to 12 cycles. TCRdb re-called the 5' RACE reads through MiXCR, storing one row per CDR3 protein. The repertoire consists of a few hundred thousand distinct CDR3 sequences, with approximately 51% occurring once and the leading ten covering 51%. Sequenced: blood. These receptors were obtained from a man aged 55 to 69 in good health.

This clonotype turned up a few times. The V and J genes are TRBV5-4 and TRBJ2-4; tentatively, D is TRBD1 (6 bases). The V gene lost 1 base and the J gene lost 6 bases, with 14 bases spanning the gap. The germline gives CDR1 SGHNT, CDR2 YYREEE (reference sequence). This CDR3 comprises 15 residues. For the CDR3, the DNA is TGTGCCAGCAGCTTGACCGGGTTAGGGGGAAACATTCAGTACTTC. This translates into CASSLTGLGGNIQYF.

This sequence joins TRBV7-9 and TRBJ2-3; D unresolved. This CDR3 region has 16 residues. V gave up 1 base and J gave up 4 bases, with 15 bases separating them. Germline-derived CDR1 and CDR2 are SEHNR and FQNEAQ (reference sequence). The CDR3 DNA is TGTGCCAGCAGCTTAGTATGGACGAAGGATTCAGATACGCAGTATTTT. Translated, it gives CASSLVWTKDSDTQYF.

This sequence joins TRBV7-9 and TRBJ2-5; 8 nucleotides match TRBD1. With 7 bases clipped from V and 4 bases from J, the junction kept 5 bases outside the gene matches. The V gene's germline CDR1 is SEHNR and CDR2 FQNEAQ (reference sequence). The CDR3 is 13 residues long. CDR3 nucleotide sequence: TGTGCCAGCACCTTGGACAGGGCAGAGACCCAGTACTTC. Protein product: CASTLDRAETQYF.

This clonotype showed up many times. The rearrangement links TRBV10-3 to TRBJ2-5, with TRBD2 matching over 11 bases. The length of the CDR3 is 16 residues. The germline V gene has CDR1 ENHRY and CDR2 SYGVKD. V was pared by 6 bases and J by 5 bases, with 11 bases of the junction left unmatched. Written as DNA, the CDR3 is TGTGCCATCAGCCCCAGGAGTAGCGGGGGGGCTGAGACCCAGTACTTC. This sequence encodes CAISPRSSGGAETQYF.

The CDR3, as DNA: TGTGCCAGCAGCCCCAGTGAGCGGCCCACCTACGAGCAGTACTTC. This translates into CASSPSERPTYEQYF. The chain joins TRBV6-6 to TRBJ2-7, with a possible D match to TRBD2 (5 bases). Between the trimmed V and J ends, which lost 6 bases and 2 bases, there was a span of 17 bases. Germline V lookup: CDR1 MNHNY, CDR2 SVGAGI (reference sequence). The CDR3 spans 15 residues.

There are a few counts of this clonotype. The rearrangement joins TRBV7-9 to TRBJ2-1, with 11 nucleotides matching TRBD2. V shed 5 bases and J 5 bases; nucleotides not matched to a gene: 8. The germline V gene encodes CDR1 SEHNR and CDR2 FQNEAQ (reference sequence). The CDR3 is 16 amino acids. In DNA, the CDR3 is TGTGCCAGCAGCCACCGAACTAGCGGGAGTGACAATGAGCAGTTCTTC. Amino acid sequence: CASSHRTSGSDNEQFF.

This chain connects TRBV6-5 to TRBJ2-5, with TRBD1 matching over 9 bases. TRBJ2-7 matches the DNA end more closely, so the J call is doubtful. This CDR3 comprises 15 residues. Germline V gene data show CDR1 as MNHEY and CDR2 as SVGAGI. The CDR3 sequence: CASSLSGTGLSEQYF. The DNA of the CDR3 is TGTGCCAGCAGCTTATCCGGGACAGGGCTCTCCGAGCAGTACTTC.

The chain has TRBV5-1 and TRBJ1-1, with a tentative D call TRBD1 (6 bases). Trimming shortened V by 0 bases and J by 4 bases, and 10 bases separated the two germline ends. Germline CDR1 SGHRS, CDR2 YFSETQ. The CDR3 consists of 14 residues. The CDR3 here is CASSLDGGATEAFF. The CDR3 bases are TGCGCCAGCAGCTTGGACGGGGGGGCCACTGAAGCTTTCTTT.

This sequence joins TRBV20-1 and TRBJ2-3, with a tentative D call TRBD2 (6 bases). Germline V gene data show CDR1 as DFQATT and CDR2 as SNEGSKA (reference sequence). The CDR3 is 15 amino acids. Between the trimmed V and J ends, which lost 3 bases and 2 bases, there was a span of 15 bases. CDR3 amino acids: CSARRTGLYTDTQYF. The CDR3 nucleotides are TGCAGTGCTAGGAGGACGGGACTTTACACAGATACGCAGTATTTT.

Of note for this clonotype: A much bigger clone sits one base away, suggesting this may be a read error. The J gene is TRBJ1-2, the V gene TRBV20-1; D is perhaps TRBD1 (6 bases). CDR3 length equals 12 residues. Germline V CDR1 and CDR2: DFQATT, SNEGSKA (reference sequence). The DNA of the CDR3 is TGCGGTGCCACAGGGAACGGTTATGGCTACACCTTC. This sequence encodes CGATGNGYGYTF.

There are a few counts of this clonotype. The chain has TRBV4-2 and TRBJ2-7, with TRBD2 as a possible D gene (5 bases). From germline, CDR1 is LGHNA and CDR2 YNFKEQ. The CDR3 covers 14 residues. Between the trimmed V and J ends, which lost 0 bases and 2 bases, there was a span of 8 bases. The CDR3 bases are TGTGCCAGCAGCCAAGAACGGCGGGCCTACGAGCAGTACTTC. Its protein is CASSQERRAYEQYF.

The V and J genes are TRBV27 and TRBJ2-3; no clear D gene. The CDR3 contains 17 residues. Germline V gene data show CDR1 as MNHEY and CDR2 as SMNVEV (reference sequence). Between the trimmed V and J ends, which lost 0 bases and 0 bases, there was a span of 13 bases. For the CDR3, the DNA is TGTGCCAGCAGTTTATCGTTCGGCGGTCCTAGCACAGATACGCAGTATTTT. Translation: CASSLSFGGPSTDTQYF.

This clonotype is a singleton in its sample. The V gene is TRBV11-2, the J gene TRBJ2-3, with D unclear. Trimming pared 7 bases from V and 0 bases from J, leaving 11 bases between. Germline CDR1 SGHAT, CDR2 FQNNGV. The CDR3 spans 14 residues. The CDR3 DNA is TGTGCCAGCAACCTTTGGGCTAGCACAGATACGCAGTATTTT. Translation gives CASNLWASTDTQYF.

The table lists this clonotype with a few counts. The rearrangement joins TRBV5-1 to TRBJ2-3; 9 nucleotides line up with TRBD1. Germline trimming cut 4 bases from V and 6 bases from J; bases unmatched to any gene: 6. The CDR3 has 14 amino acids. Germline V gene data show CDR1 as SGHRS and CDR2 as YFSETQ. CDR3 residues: CASSKDRGVDTQYF. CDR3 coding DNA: TGCGCCAGCAGCAAGGACAGGGGTGTGGATACGCAGTATTTT.

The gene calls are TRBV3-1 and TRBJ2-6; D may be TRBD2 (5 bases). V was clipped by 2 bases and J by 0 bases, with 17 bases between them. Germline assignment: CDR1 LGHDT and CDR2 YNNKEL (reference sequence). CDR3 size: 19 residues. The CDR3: CASSQQSGGRISGANVLTF. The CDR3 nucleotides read TGTGCCAGCAGCCAACAAAGCGGAGGACGGATCTCTGGGGCCAACGTCCTGACTTTC.

The CDR3 DNA is TGTGCCAGCAGTGGCGACAGGGGGTCTAGCACAGATACGCAGTATTTT. This translates into CASSGDRGSSTDTQYF. The V gene is TRBV6-7, the J gene TRBJ2-3; TRBD1 agrees at 9 bases. TRBV6-7 is identified as an open reading frame with a role that is uncertain. V gave up 5 bases and J gave up 0 bases; unmatched junction bases: 6. The CDR3 totals 16 residues.

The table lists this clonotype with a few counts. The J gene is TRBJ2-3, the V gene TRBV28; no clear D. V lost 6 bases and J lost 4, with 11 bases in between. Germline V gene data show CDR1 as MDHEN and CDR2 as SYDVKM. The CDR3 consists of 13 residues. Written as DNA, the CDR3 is TGTGCCAGCAGCCCCCCCCCCGCAGATACGCAGTATTTT. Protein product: CASSPPPADTQYF.

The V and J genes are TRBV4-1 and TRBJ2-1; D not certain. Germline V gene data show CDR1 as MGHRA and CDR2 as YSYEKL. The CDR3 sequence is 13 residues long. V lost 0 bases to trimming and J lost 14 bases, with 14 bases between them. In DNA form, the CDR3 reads TGCGCCAGCAGCCAAGAGGGAACGATGCAGGAGTTCTTC. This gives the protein CASSQEGTMQEFF.

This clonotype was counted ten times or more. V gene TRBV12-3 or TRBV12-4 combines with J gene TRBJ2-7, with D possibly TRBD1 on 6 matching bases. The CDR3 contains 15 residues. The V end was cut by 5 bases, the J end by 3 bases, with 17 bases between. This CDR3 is CASSTGGRTVYEQYF. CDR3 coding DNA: TGTGCCAGCAGTACTGGAGGTAGGACAGTCTACGAGCAGTACTTC.

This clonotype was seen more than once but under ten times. CDR3 protein: CASSRDSPYYGYTF. The CDR3 nucleotides read TGTGCCAGCAGCCGGGACAGCCCCTATTATGGCTACACCTTC. This chain connects TRBV12-3 or TRBV12-4 to TRBJ1-2; 7 nucleotides align to TRBD1. The length of the CDR3 is 14 residues. Trimming took 6 bases from V and 5 from J; bases not matched to a gene: 9.

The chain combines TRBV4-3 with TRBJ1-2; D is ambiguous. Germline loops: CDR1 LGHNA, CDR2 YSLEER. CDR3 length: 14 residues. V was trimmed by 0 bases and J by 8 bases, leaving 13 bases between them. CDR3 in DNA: TGCGCCAGCAGCCAAGATATTGCGGTTGGCGGCTACACCTTC. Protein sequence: CASSQDIAVGGYTF.

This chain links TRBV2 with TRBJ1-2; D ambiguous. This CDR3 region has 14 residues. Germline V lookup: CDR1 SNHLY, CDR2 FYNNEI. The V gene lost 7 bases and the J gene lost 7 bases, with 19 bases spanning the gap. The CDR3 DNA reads TGTGCCAGCAAAAAAGGAGGGATCGAGGGTGGCTACACCTTC. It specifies CASKKGGIEGGYTF.

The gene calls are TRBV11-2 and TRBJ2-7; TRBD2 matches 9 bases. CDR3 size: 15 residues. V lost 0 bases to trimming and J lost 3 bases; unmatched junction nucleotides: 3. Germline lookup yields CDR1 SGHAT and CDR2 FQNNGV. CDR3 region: CASSLETSGYYEQYF. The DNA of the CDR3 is TGTGCCAGCAGCTTAGAGACTAGCGGATACTACGAGCAGTACTTC.

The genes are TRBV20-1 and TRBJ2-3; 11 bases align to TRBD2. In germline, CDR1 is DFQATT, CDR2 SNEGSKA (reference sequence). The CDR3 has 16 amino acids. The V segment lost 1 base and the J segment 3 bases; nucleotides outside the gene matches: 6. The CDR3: CSARGGLAGGTDTQYF. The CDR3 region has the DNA TGCAGTGCTAGAGGGGGTCTAGCGGGGGGAACAGATACGCAGTATTTT.

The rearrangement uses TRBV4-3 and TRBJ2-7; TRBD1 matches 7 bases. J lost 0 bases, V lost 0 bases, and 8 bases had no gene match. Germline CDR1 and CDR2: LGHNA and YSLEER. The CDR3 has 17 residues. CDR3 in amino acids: CASSQDRAGTASYEQYF. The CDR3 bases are TGCGCCAGCAGCCAAGATCGGGCAGGGACAGCCTCCTACGAGCAGTACTTC.